The following is a T cell receptor beta chain sequence with its context. What it recognizes is unknown. This specimen belongs to a study of cytomegalovirus exposure and HLA in healthy donors. Study details: The roughly 110 validation repertoires were produced on the same platform as the 670 or so repertoires of the first cohort. This was reported in a later analysis.

Germline assignment: CDR1 MDHEN and CDR2 SYDVKM. V lost 5 bases, J lost 0 bases, and 14 bases lay in between. The CDR3 covers 15 residues. Profiled with immunoSEQ multiplex PCR; TCRdb holds only in-frame clones, not every one. This sample carries roughly 260,000 clones, around 89% of them seen once, and the ten largest clones take approximately 0.34%. Separate from the roughly 630-subject first cohort was the roughly 130-subject validation cohort, to which the donors belonged. Study findings and constraints: The authors enumerated 164 TCR beta chains as linked to cytomegalovirus. A subsequent analysis found that TCR clusters from the first cohort also tended to co-occur in the 110 or so validation repertoires, with under 95% of cluster scores above 0.

The source material was PBMCs. The source of this sequence is a woman aged 18-29 years in good health and CMV-seronegative. This chain connects TRBV28 to TRBJ2-7, with TRBD1 as a possible D gene (5 bases). In DNA, the CDR3 is TGTGCCAGCAGTCCCCCGACAGAGAGCTCCTACGAGCAGTACTTC. Amino acid sequence: CASSPPTESSYEQYF.